These 19 T cell receptor beta chains were sequenced from one sample in a study of response to subunit inactivated influenza vaccine. TCRdb reprocessed the RT-PCR reads with MiXCR, giving one entry per CDR3 protein. The sample lists approximately 520,000 distinct CDR3 sequences, approximately 24% seen once, with approximately 2% in the top ten. The specimen comprised CD4+ T cells sorted from PBMCs, sampled 5 to 6 days after vaccination. The receptors were sampled from a man aged 45-65 years who received an inactivated influenza vaccine.

The chain recombines TRBV6-5 with TRBJ2-2; D uncertain. CDR1 and CDR2 from the germline V gene are MNHEY and SVGAGI. There are 15 residues in the CDR3. V was trimmed by 4 bases and J by 3 bases, leaving 12 bases between them. The chain's CDR3 is CASSSQDTYTGELFF. CDR3 nucleotide sequence: TGTGCCAGCAGTTCCCAAGACACTTACACCGGGGAGCTGTTTTTT.

This chain connects TRBV5-1 to TRBJ2-5; a possible D gene is TRBD1 (6 bases). V lost 0 bases and J lost 7, with 16 bases in between. The germline CDR1 and CDR2 sequences are SGHRS and YFSETQ. This CDR3 has 15 residues. The DNA for the CDR3 is TGCGCCAGCAGCTTGGATGACACAGGGTATGGGACCCAGTACTTC. The encoded protein is CASSLDDTGYGTQYF.

The sample holds many counts of this clonotype. The chain uses TRBV7-3 and TRBJ2-2, with 12 bases that match TRBD1. Germline CDR1 is SGHTA and CDR2 is FQGTGA. V dropped 5 bases and J dropped 4; count of bases not matched to a gene: 5. The CDR3 is 16 residues long. CDR3: CASSAGQGAGTGELFF. Written as DNA, the CDR3 is TGTGCCAGCAGCGCGGGACAGGGGGCAGGCACCGGGGAGCTGTTTTTT.

The chain couples TRBV2 to TRBJ1-5; D unresolved. V was pared by 5 bases and J by 4 bases, with 12 bases between. Looked up from germline, CDR1 is SNHLY and CDR2 is FYNNEI. This CDR3 has 14 residues. The CDR3, as DNA: TGTGCCAGCAGTTTCAGAGCAATTAATCAGCCCCAGCATTTT. This translates into CASSFRAINQPQHF.

The CDR3 protein is CASRMIGRPPDEQYF. The CDR3 DNA is TGTGCCAGCAGGATGATTGGACGGCCACCCGACGAGCAGTACTTC. The V gene is TRBV12-3 or TRBV12-4, the J gene TRBJ2-7; D remains unclear. Trimming left V 6 bases short and J 5 bases short, with 20 bases between. This CDR3 is 15 amino acids long.

The chain links TRBV7-3 to TRBJ2-3, with D perhaps matching TRBD1 or TRBD2 (6 bases each). CDR3 length: 17 residues. Looked up from germline, CDR1 is SGHTA and CDR2 is FQGTGA. V lost 4 bases and J 0 bases, leaving 17 bases between the germline ends. Here the CDR3 reads CASSSWITGASTDTQYF. CDR3 nucleotides: TGTGCCAGCAGCTCCTGGATTACGGGGGCTAGCACAGATACGCAGTATTTT.

A few counts support this clonotype. This chain links TRBV29-1 with TRBJ2-1; 10 bases match TRBD2. J was trimmed by 9 bases and V by 6 bases; bases with no gene match: 11. This CDR3 region has 14 residues. CDR1 and CDR2 from the germline V gene are SQVTM and ANQGSEA. The CDR3: CSVESGRAAGEQFF. The CDR3 coding sequence is TGCAGCGTGGAAAGCGGGAGGGCCGCCGGTGAGCAGTTCTTC.

This clonotype occurred a few times. CDR3 sequence reads: CSAPLGGEGYGYTF. The CDR3 nucleotides read TGCAGTGCCCCGCTGGGGGGGGAGGGCTATGGCTACACCTTC. The chain uses TRBV20-1 and TRBJ1-2, with D tentatively TRBD1 (5 bases). The germline V and J ends were trimmed by 6 bases and 4 bases, with 18 bases remaining between them. Per germline, CDR1 DFQATT and CDR2 SNEGSKA (reference sequence). This CDR3 has 14 residues.

The chain links TRBV25-1 to TRBJ2-7, with D perhaps matching TRBD1 (6 bases). CDR3 length equals 15 residues. Germline lookup yields CDR1 MGHDK and CDR2 SYGVNS. V lost 4 bases, J lost 0 bases, and 13 bases lay in between. CDR3 in DNA: TGTGCCAGCAGTGGCCGGACAGCAGTCTCCTACGAGCAGTACTTC. It codes for CASSGRTAVSYEQYF.

A few counts support this clonotype. The CDR3 coding sequence is TGTGCCGGCAGGGGGATCAACTATGGCTACACCTTC. Protein product: CAGRGINYGYTF. This rearrangement joins TRBV10-3 to TRBJ1-2; 7 bases agree with TRBD1. Unmatched junction bases numbered 5, after V lost 11 bases and J lost 2 bases. This CDR3 comprises 12 residues. Germline V gene sequence: CDR1 ENHRY, CDR2 SYGVKD.

The rearrangement links TRBV12-3 or TRBV12-4 to TRBJ2-7; either TRBD1 or TRBD2 may fit D (6 bases each). V was clipped by 4 bases and J by 4 bases, with 11 bases between them. The CDR3 has 13 amino acids. The CDR3: CASSSGGQYEQYF. As DNA, the CDR3 is TGTGCCAGCAGTTCCGGGGGCCAGTACGAGCAGTACTTC.

This sequence joins TRBV20-1 and TRBJ2-2, with TRBD2 identical over 14 bases. Germline V gives CDR1 DFQATT, CDR2 SNEGSKA (reference sequence). The V and J ends lost 3 bases and 4 bases, in that order; junction bases with no gene match: 4. The CDR3 has 16 amino acids. The CDR3 sequence is CSASGLAGGTTGELFF. The CDR3 DNA reads as TGCAGTGCTAGTGGACTAGCGGGAGGAACCACCGGGGAGCTGTTTTTT.

In DNA, the CDR3 is TGCAGTGTGAGGGACCAAAACCGGGGCCCGCAGTTCTTC. It yields the protein CSVRDQNRGPQFF. This rearrangement joins TRBV20-1 to TRBJ2-1; D possibly matches TRBD1 or TRBD2 (5 bases each). CDR1 and CDR2 (germline): DFQATT, SNEGSKA (reference sequence). The CDR3 consists of 13 residues. V gave up 7 bases and J gave up 12 bases, with 22 bases separating them.

This sequence joins TRBV29-1 and TRBJ2-5; D possibly corresponds to TRBD2 (6 bases). Trimming pared 4 bases from V and 4 bases from J, leaving 13 bases between. The CDR3 length is 13 residues. Germline V gene lookup returns CDR1 SQVTM and CDR2 ANQGSEA. The CDR3 region is CSVGRGNRETQYF. The CDR3 DNA follows: TGCAGCGTTGGGCGGGGCAACCGAGAGACCCAGTACTTC.

This clonotype showed up just a few times. In nucleotides, the CDR3 is TGCAGTGCTAGAGTAGGCAGCGTAAACTATGGCTACACCTTC. Translating gives CSARVGSVNYGYTF. The chain carries TRBV20-1 and TRBJ1-2; D gene unclear. This CDR3 has 14 residues. The V gene lost 1 base and the J gene lost 2 bases, with 11 bases spanning the gap. CDR1 DFQATT and CDR2 SNEGSKA come from the germline V gene (reference sequence).

This clonotype was picked up a small number of times. The chain recombines TRBV5-6 with TRBJ2-3, with 7 bases fitting TRBD1. Trimming cost V 4 bases and J 0 bases; bases outside gene matches: 8. There are 16 residues in the CDR3. Germline V gene data show CDR1 as SGHDT and CDR2 as YYEEEE. The CDR3 DNA reads TGTGCCAGCAGCATGGCCGGGACAGCTAGCACAGATACGCAGTATTTT. This gives the protein CASSMAGTASTDTQYF.

For the CDR3, the DNA is TGCAGTGCTAGGGCGGGAGGGCCCCACGAGCAGTACTTC. It codes for CSARAGGPHEQYF. The V call is TRBV20-1, the J call TRBJ2-7; TRBD2 matches 9 bases. Trimming took 3 bases from V and 5 from J; bases not matched to a gene: 5. Germline assignment: CDR1 DFQATT and CDR2 SNEGSKA (reference sequence). CDR3 size: 13 residues.

This chain joins TRBV28 and TRBJ1-1, with 7 positions matching TRBD1. This CDR3 is 18 amino acids long. Unmatched junction bases numbered 17, after V lost 1 base and J lost 6 bases. CDR1 is MDHEN, CDR2 SYDVKM, per germline. In DNA, the CDR3 is TGTGCCAGCAGTTTATCACGATGGTTAGGGGGCAGGTTCGCTGAAGCTTTCTTT. Residues: CASSLSRWLGGRFAEAFF.

This clonotype has only a few counts. The gene calls are TRBV20-1 and TRBJ2-3, with D perhaps TRBD1 (6 bases). The germline CDR1 and CDR2 sequences are DFQATT and SNEGSKA (reference sequence). V was shortened by 5 bases and J by 1 base, with 13 bases between the two germline ends. The CDR3 loop spans 14 amino acids. Here the CDR3 reads CSAQGTYRTDTQYF. CDR3 sequence (DNA): TGCAGTGCTCAGGGGACCTACCGCACAGATACGCAGTATTTT.